The present TCR beta chain was sequenced within a study of Graves' ophthalmopathy and Graves' hyperthyroidism. Study information: The authors collected peripheral blood at initial diagnosis, before any treatment. The study, taken as a whole, reports: Blood also carried most expanded thyroid clonotypes exceeding 0.001 frequency. Sensitivity of roughly 88% and specificity of about 81% were achieved when a 13-signature model separated ophthalmopathy from stable hyperthyroidism.

This clonotype was seen repeatedly, ten times or more. Its antigen is unidentified. Exclusion criteria comprised other autoimmune diseases, uncontrolled infections, pregnancy or lactation in patients. RNA transcripts served as template for amplifying TCR beta CDR3 sequences. HTBI-primed first-round RT-PCR preceded second-round multiplex PCR. TCRdb passed the multiplex PCR reads through MiXCR, listing each CDR3 protein once. The sample lists roughly 500,000 distinct CDR3 sequences, about an eighth occurring once. Trimming removed 5 bases from V and 0 bases from J; junction bases left unmatched: 3. The CDR3 has 14 amino acids. Germline V gene lookup returns CDR1 SGHTA and CDR2 FQGNSA.

This TCR was recovered from a woman younger than 45 with Graves' ophthalmopathy. The chain has TRBV7-2 and TRBJ2-7; 8 nucleotides agree with TRBD1. The sequencing sample was made of blood. For the CDR3, the DNA is TGTGCCAGCAGCCGGGACAGGACCTCCTACGAGCAGTACTTC. Protein: CASSRDRTSYEQYF.